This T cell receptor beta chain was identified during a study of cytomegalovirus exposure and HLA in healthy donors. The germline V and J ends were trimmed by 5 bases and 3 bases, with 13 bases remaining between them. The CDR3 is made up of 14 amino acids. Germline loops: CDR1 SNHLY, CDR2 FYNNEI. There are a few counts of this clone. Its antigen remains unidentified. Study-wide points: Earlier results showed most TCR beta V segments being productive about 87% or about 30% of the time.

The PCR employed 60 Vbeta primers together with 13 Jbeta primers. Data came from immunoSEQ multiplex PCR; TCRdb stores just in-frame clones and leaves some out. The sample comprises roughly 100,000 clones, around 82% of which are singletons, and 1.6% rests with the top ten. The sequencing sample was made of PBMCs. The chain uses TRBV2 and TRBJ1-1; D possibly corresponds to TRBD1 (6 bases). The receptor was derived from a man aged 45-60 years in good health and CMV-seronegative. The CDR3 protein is CASSFERGYTEAFF. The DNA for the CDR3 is TGTGCCAGCAGTTTCGAGAGGGGGTACACTGAAGCTTTCTTT.